Listed below are T cell receptor beta chains from one sample, sequenced in a study of cytomegalovirus exposure and HLA in healthy donors. TCRdb keeps only in-frame clones here, not all; method: immunoSEQ multiplex PCR. The profile shows about 61,000 clones, about 90% of them singletons. The sample was PBMCs. The receptors were gathered from a man aged 25 to 40 in good health and CMV-seropositive. CDR3s include the opening cysteine and the closing phenylalanine or tryptophan. The order of the fields is D gene, CDR3 length, clone size, V gene, J gene, CDR3 protein, CDR3 DNA. A D gene is named only where the DNA matches it firmly. Clone size is stated in some rows and not others, as once, few, many or a class when expanded.

d_call: TRBD2; cdr3_length: 14; clone_size: NA; v_call: TRBV11-1; j_call: TRBJ2-5; cdr3_aa: CASSLLAGGETQYF; cdr3_nt: TGTGCCAGCAGCTTACTAGCGGGAGGGGAGACCCAGTACTTC
d_call: TRBD1; cdr3_length: 16; clone_size: NA; v_call: TRBV4-1; j_call: TRBJ1-5; cdr3_aa: CASSPRDRSSNQPQHF; cdr3_nt: TGCGCCAGCAGCCCGAGGGACAGGAGTAGCAATCAGCCCCAGCATTTT
d_call: TRBD1; cdr3_length: 16; clone_size: once; v_call: TRBV11-2; j_call: TRBJ2-1; cdr3_aa: CASSSLRGTGPCWKFF; cdr3_nt: TGTGCCAGCAGCTCGTTAAGGGGGACAGGCCCCTGTTGGAAGTTCTTC
d_call: NA; cdr3_length: 15; clone_size: medium-sized; v_call: TRBV10-2; j_call: TRBJ2-7; cdr3_aa: CASSESREKGYEQYF; cdr3_nt: TGCGCCAGCAGTGAGTCGAGGGAGAAAGGGTACGAGCAGTACTTC
d_call: TRBD1; cdr3_length: 16; clone_size: NA; v_call: TRBV18; j_call: TRBJ1-1; cdr3_aa: CASSPRTGGEDTEAFF; cdr3_nt: TGTGCCAGCTCACCCCGGACAGGGGGCGAGGACACTGAAGCTTTCTTT
d_call: TRBD1; cdr3_length: 14; clone_size: NA; v_call: TRBV9; j_call: TRBJ2-1; cdr3_aa: CASSVGGTGYEQFF; cdr3_nt: TGTGCCAGCAGCGTCGGCGGGACAGGCTATGAGCAGTTCTTC
d_call: NA; cdr3_length: 13; clone_size: NA; v_call: TRBV5-1; j_call: TRBJ2-5; cdr3_aa: CASSLSGEETQYF; cdr3_nt: TGCGCCAGCAGCTTGTCAGGGGAGGAGACCCAGTACTTC
d_call: NA; cdr3_length: 12; clone_size: NA; v_call: TRBV28; j_call: TRBJ2-7; cdr3_aa: CASSSTSYEQYF; cdr3_nt: TGTGCCAGCAGTTCGACTTCCTACGAGCAGTACTTC
d_call: TRBD2; cdr3_length: 14; clone_size: NA; v_call: TRBV7-2; j_call: TRBJ2-1; cdr3_aa: CASSLSLAVNEQFF; cdr3_nt: TGTGCCAGCAGCTTAAGTCTAGCGGTCAATGAGCAGTTCTTC
d_call: TRBD2; cdr3_length: 15; clone_size: NA; v_call: TRBV7-2; j_call: TRBJ2-1; cdr3_aa: CASSSSGRRNNEQFF; cdr3_nt: TGTGCCAGCAGCTCTAGCGGGAGAAGGAACAATGAGCAGTTCTTC
d_call: TRBD1; cdr3_length: 17; clone_size: NA; v_call: TRBV2; j_call: TRBJ2-3; cdr3_aa: CASSDLWGTGSTDTQYF; cdr3_nt: TGTGCCAGCAGTGACCTATGGGGGACAGGAAGCACAGATACGCAGTATTTT
d_call: NA; cdr3_length: 17; clone_size: NA; v_call: TRBV27; j_call: TRBJ2-3; cdr3_aa: CASSSPRGLSSTDTQYF; cdr3_nt: TGTGCCAGCAGCTCTCCCAGGGGCCTCTCTAGCACAGATACGCAGTATTTT
d_call: TRBD2; cdr3_length: 16; clone_size: NA; v_call: TRBV7-2; j_call: TRBJ2-4; cdr3_aa: CASGFFPGLAKNIQYF; cdr3_nt: TGTGCCAGCGGCTTCTTCCCGGGACTAGCCAAAAACATTCAGTACTTT
d_call: NA; cdr3_length: 13; clone_size: NA; v_call: TRBV28; j_call: TRBJ1-3; cdr3_aa: CATTEFSGNTIYF; cdr3_nt: TGTGCCACCACAGAATTCTCTGGAAACACCATATATTTT
d_call: TRBD2; cdr3_length: 15; clone_size: NA; v_call: TRBV19; j_call: TRBJ2-2; cdr3_aa: CASKVWREEPGELFF; cdr3_nt: TGTGCCAGTAAGGTCTGGCGGGAGGAACCCGGGGAGCTGTTTTTT
d_call: NA; cdr3_length: 16; clone_size: NA; v_call: TRBV28; j_call: TRBJ2-1; cdr3_aa: CASSLVPTSLPNEQFF; cdr3_nt: TGTGCCAGCAGTTTAGTTCCGACTAGTTTGCCGAATGAGCAGTTCTTC
d_call: NA; cdr3_length: 14; clone_size: NA; v_call: TRBV5-1; j_call: TRBJ2-3; cdr3_aa: CASSPRIASDTQYF; cdr3_nt: TGCGCCAGCAGCCCAAGGATAGCCTCAGATACGCAGTATTTT
d_call: NA; cdr3_length: 15; clone_size: NA; v_call: TRBV12-5; j_call: TRBJ2-6; cdr3_aa: CASGSGQPGANVLTF; cdr3_nt: TGTGCTAGTGGTTCAGGGCAGCCTGGGGCCAACGTCCTGACTTTC
d_call: NA; cdr3_length: 15; clone_size: NA; v_call: TRBV4-1; j_call: TRBJ2-4; cdr3_aa: CASSQGSGRLTLQYF; cdr3_nt: TGCGCCAGCAGCCAAGGATCGGGTCGGTTGACTCTACAGTACTTC
d_call: TRBD2; cdr3_length: 15; clone_size: NA; v_call: TRBV5-4; j_call: TRBJ2-1; cdr3_aa: CASSLASGGNNEQFF; cdr3_nt: TGTGCCAGCAGCTTGGCGAGCGGGGGGAACAATGAGCAGTTCTTC
d_call: TRBD1; cdr3_length: 15; clone_size: NA; v_call: TRBV11-2; j_call: TRBJ1-1; cdr3_aa: CASSLVSGGRTEAFF; cdr3_nt: TGTGCCAGCAGCTTAGTGTCAGGGGGTCGAACTGAAGCTTTCTTT
d_call: TRBD2; cdr3_length: 13; clone_size: NA; v_call: TRBV2; j_call: TRBJ2-7; cdr3_aa: CASRSGGESEQYF; cdr3_nt: TGTGCCAGCAGGTCGGGGGGGGAGAGCGAGCAGTACTTC
d_call: NA; cdr3_length: 13; clone_size: once; v_call: TRBV5-5; j_call: TRBJ1-4; cdr3_aa: CASSFGRNEKLFF; cdr3_nt: TGTGCCAGCAGCTTTGGCAGGAATGAAAAACTGTTTTTT
d_call: NA; cdr3_length: 12; clone_size: NA; v_call: TRBV28; j_call: TRBJ2-5; cdr3_aa: CASSSGLETQYF; cdr3_nt: TGTGCCAGCAGTTCAGGGTTAGAGACCCAGTACTTC
d_call: TRBD2; cdr3_length: 16; clone_size: NA; v_call: TRBV7-6; j_call: TRBJ2-2; cdr3_aa: CASSVLSGSNPGELFF; cdr3_nt: TGTGCCAGCAGTGTCCTTAGCGGGAGTAACCCCGGGGAGCTGTTTTTT
d_call: NA; cdr3_length: 13; clone_size: once; v_call: TRBV5-4; j_call: TRBJ1-1; cdr3_aa: CASSLGSPSEAFF; cdr3_nt: TGTGCCAGCAGCTTGGGCAGTCCCTCTGAAGCTTTCTTT
d_call: NA; cdr3_length: 13; clone_size: NA; v_call: TRBV6-4; j_call: TRBJ1-5; cdr3_aa: CASSVSPNQPQHF; cdr3_nt: TGTGCCAGCAGTGTATCCCCCAATCAGCCCCAGCATTTT
d_call: TRBD1; cdr3_length: 14; clone_size: NA; v_call: TRBV6-6; j_call: TRBJ1-4; cdr3_aa: CASRSGTGSEKLFF; cdr3_nt: TGTGCCAGCAGGTCCGGGACAGGGTCTGAAAAACTGTTTTTT
d_call: TRBD2; cdr3_length: 14; clone_size: NA; v_call: TRBV7-3; j_call: TRBJ2-7; cdr3_aa: CASSSSGRATEQYF; cdr3_nt: TGTGCCAGCAGCTCTAGCGGGAGGGCCACAGAGCAGTACTTC
d_call: NA; cdr3_length: 17; clone_size: once; v_call: TRBV11-2; j_call: TRBJ1-3; cdr3_aa: CASSLRPGSASGNTIYF; cdr3_nt: TGTGCCAGCAGCTTACGACCCGGGTCCGCCTCTGGAAACACCATATATTTT
d_call: NA; cdr3_length: 17; clone_size: once; v_call: TRBV5-6; j_call: TRBJ1-2; cdr3_aa: CASSLDISRDWNYGYTF; cdr3_nt: TGTGCCAGCAGCTTGGACATCTCGCGGGACTGGAACTATGGCTACACCTTC
d_call: TRBD1; cdr3_length: 15; clone_size: NA; v_call: TRBV27; j_call: TRBJ2-3; cdr3_aa: CASRGQGAGTDTQYF; cdr3_nt: TGTGCCAGCAGGGGACAGGGGGCCGGCACAGATACGCAGTATTTT